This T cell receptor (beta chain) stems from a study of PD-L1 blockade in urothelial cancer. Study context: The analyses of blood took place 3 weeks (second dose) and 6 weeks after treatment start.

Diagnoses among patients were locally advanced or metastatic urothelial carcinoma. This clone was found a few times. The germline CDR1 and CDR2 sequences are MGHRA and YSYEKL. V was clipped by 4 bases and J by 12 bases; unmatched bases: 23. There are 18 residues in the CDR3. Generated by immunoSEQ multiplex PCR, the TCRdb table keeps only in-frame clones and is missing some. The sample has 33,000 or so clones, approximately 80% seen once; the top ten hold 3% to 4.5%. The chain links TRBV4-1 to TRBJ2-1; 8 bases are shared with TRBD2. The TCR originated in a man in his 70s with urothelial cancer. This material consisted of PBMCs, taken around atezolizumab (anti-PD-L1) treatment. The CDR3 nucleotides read TGCGCCAGCAGCCCCCAACTGCCCCCGGGACTAGGGTTATACGGGCAGTTCTTC. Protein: CASSPQLPPGLGLYGQFF.